This T cell receptor beta chain was recovered during a study of blood T cells in healthy people across ages. The use of a sample-barcoded 5' primer and a J-beta primer mix characterized a second PCR of about 7 to 12 cycles. A minimum of 2.5 million CDR3-containing paired-end reads was obtained for each sample. TCRdb re-derived calls from the 5' RACE reads in MiXCR, one entry per CDR3 protein. The data contain approximately 850,000 distinct CDR3 sequences, 58% of them singletons. Trimming at V came to 0 bases and at J to 7 bases, leaving 15 bases not matched to a gene. There are 19 residues in the CDR3. CDR1 SGHNT and CDR2 YENEEA come from the germline V gene. This clonotype was detected only a few times. Every donor gave ten milliliters of peripheral blood. Samples had at least 6.5 million PBMCs isolated from them.

The clonotype was recovered from a man aged 30 to 45 in good health. The chain joins TRBV11-3 to TRBJ2-5; 12 nucleotides align to TRBD2. The sequenced sample consisted of blood. CDR3 nucleotides: TGTGCCAGCAGCTTAGATCTGAGACTAGCGGGAGCGACTTCCGGGACCCAGTACTTC. This encodes CASSLDLRLAGATSGTQYF.